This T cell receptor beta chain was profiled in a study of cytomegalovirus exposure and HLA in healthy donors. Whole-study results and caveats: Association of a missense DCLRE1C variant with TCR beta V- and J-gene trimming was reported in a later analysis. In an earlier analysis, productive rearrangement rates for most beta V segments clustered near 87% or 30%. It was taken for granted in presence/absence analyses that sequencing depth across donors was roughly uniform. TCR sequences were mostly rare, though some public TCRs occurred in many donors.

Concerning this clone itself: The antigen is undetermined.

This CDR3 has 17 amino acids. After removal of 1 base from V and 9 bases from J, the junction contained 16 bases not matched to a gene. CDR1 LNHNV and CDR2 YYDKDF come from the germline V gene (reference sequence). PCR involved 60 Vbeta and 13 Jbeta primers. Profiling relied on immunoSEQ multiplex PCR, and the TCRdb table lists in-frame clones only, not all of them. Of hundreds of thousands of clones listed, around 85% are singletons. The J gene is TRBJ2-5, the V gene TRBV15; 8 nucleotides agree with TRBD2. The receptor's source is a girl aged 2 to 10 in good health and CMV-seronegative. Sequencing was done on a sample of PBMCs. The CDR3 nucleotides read TGTGCCACCAGCAGAGCTAAGCGGGAGACCCGAAAGGGGTCCCAGTACTTC. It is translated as CATSRAKRETRKGSQYF.